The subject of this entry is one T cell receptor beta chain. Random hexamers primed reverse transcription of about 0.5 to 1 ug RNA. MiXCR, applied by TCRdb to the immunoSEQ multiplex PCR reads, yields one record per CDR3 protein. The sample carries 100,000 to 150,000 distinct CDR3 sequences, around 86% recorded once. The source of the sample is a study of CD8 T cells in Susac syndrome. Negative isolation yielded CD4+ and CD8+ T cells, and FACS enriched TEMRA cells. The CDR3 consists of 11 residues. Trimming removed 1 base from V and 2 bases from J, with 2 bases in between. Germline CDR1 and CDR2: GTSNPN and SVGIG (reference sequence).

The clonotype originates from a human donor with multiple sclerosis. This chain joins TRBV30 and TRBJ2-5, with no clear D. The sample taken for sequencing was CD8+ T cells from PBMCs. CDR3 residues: CAWSGQETQYF. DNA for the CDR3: TGTGCCTGGAGTGGACAAGAGACCCAGTACTTC. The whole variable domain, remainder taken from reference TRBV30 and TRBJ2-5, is SQTIHQWPATLVQPVGSPLSLECTVEGTSNPNLYWYRQAAGRGLQLLFYSVGIGQISSEVPQNLSASRPQDRQFILSSKKLLLSDSGFYLCAWSGQETQYFGPGTRLLVL.